The clone carrying this T cell receptor beta chain was detected ten times or more. TCRdb re-analysed the 5' RACE reads in MiXCR, keeping a single row per CDR3 protein. The table lists 600,000 to 800,000 distinct CDR3 sequences, about 20% of them singletons, with 4% to 5.5% in the top ten. The CDR3 runs 15 residues. Trimming shortened V by 1 base and J by 2 bases, and 6 bases separated the two germline ends. Germline lookup yields CDR1 SGHTA and CDR2 FQGNSA. The source of the sample is a study of identical twins. These data were also filed under a second study, of T cells expressing NK-cell markers.

What was sequenced was PBMCs. The chain combines TRBV7-2 with TRBJ2-6; D is ambiguous. The origin of this receptor is a woman between 18 and 29 years old in good health. CDR3 region: CASSLDWTGANVLTF. CDR3 DNA sequence: TGTGCCAGCAGCTTAGACTGGACTGGGGCCAACGTCCTGACTTTC. The full variable domain, with the rest looked up from reference TRBV7-2 and TRBJ2-6, is GAGVSQSPSNKVTEKGKDVELRCDPISGHTALYWYRQSLGQGLEFLIYFQGNSAPDKSGLPSDRFSAERTGGSVSTLTIQRTQQEDSAVYLCASSLDWTGANVLTFGAGSRLTVL.